Following are 8 T cell receptor beta chains from one sample sequenced in a study of cytomegalovirus exposure and HLA in healthy donors. The protocol was immunoSEQ multiplex PCR, while the TCRdb copy is restricted to in-frame clones and leaves out a portion. Of approximately 65,000 clones listed, about 92% are singletons. Sequenced sample: PBMCs. Receptors were obtained from a man between 18 and 35 years old in good health and CMV-seropositive.

The genes are TRBV28 and TRBJ1-2; 9 positions agree with TRBD1. V lost 8 bases and J lost 5; bases outside the gene matches: 15. Germline V gives CDR1 MDHEN, CDR2 SYDVKM. This CDR3 contains 16 residues. CDR3 DNA: TGTGCCAGCTCTCTTCCCCCGGGACAGGGAAAATATGGCTACACCTTC. Its protein product is CASSLPPGQGKYGYTF.

As to this clone: This specimen includes other DNA sequences encoding the same CDR3. V usage is TRBV9 and J usage is TRBJ2-1, with D possibly matching TRBD2 (6 bases). Per germline, CDR1 SGDLS and CDR2 YYNGEE. The V end was cut by 2 bases, the J end by 1 base, with 7 bases between. The CDR3 is 14 amino acids. CDR3 amino acids: CASSVGGSYNEQFF. The CDR3 nucleotides read TGTGCCAGCAGCGTGGGGGGTTCCTACAATGAGCAGTTCTTC.

V and J are TRBV20-1 and TRBJ2-2; no definite D call. The CDR3 length is 11 residues. Germline V CDR1 and CDR2: DFQATT, SNEGSKA (reference sequence). V was trimmed by 3 bases and J by 6 bases, leaving 5 bases between them. Here the CDR3 reads CSASSAGELFF. CDR3 sequence (DNA): TGCAGTGCTAGCTCGGCCGGGGAGCTGTTTTTT.

This chain joins TRBV6-5 and TRBJ2-1; 7 nucleotides match TRBD1. V gave up 3 bases and J gave up 4 bases; unmatched junction bases: 6. The CDR3 has 15 residues. CDR1 is MNHEY, CDR2 SVGAGI, per germline. CDR3 sequence: CASSYRRGPYNEQFF. The CDR3 DNA sequence: TGTGCCAGCAGTTATCGTAGGGGGCCGTACAATGAGCAGTTCTTC.

The V gene is TRBV10-3, the J gene TRBJ2-1; D is unresolved. V was shortened by 6 bases and J by 12 bases, with 12 bases between the two germline ends. The CDR3 is 11 residues long. The germline gives CDR1 ENHRY, CDR2 SYGVKD. The CDR3 DNA sequence: TGTGCCATCAGATCCCCCTACGGGCAGTTCTTC. It encodes CAIRSPYGQFF.

The V gene is TRBV2, the J gene TRBJ2-2; D is ambiguous. The CDR3 is 11 residues long. Trimming removed 3 bases at V and 7 bases at J, with 3 bases between. CDR1 is SNHLY and CDR2 is FYNNEI in the germline V gene. The CDR3 loop is CASSDGGELFF. DNA of the CDR3: TGTGCCAGCAGTGACGGCGGGGAGCTGTTTTTT.

The rearrangement links TRBV6-1 to TRBJ2-7; 11 bases agree with TRBD2. The CDR3 is made up of 15 amino acids. Germline V gives CDR1 MNHNS, CDR2 SASEGT. The trim removed 3 bases at V and 5 bases at J, leaving 6 bases unmatched. The CDR3 nucleotides are TGTGCCAGCAGTGAGACTAGCGGGATCGCTAACGAGCAGTACTTC. Protein product: CASSETSGIANEQYF.

The rearrangement links TRBV7-3 to TRBJ2-1; 12 nucleotides match TRBD1. CDR1 SGHTA and CDR2 FQGTGA come from the germline V gene. This CDR3 region has 15 residues. Unmatched junction bases numbered 9, after V lost 5 bases and J lost 10 bases. The CDR3 nucleotides are TGTGCCAGCAGCAACGCGGGACAGGGGGCGCGGGAGCAGTTCTTC. Residues: CASSNAGQGAREQFF.